This TCR beta chain came from a study of blood T cell repertoires in COVID-19. Study information: Italy, Spain and the United States were the sources of the convalescent and acute COVID-19 samples.

Sequenced by immunoSEQ multiplex PCR; TCRdb stores in-frame clones only, minus some. The data show roughly 320,000 clones, just under 90% seen once. Germline loops: CDR1 MNHEY, CDR2 SVGEGT. This CDR3 has 13 residues. V lost 4 bases to trimming and J lost 1 base, with 7 bases between them. The chain combines TRBV6-2 or TRBV6-3 with TRBJ1-1, with D perhaps matching TRBD1 (6 bases). The sample was peripheral blood. The sequence was obtained from a woman aged 45-65 years with COVID-19, enrolled during active disease. CDR3 in amino acids: CASSLGGNTEAFF. CDR3 coding DNA: TGTGCCAGCAGTTTAGGGGGGAACACTGAAGCTTTCTTT.